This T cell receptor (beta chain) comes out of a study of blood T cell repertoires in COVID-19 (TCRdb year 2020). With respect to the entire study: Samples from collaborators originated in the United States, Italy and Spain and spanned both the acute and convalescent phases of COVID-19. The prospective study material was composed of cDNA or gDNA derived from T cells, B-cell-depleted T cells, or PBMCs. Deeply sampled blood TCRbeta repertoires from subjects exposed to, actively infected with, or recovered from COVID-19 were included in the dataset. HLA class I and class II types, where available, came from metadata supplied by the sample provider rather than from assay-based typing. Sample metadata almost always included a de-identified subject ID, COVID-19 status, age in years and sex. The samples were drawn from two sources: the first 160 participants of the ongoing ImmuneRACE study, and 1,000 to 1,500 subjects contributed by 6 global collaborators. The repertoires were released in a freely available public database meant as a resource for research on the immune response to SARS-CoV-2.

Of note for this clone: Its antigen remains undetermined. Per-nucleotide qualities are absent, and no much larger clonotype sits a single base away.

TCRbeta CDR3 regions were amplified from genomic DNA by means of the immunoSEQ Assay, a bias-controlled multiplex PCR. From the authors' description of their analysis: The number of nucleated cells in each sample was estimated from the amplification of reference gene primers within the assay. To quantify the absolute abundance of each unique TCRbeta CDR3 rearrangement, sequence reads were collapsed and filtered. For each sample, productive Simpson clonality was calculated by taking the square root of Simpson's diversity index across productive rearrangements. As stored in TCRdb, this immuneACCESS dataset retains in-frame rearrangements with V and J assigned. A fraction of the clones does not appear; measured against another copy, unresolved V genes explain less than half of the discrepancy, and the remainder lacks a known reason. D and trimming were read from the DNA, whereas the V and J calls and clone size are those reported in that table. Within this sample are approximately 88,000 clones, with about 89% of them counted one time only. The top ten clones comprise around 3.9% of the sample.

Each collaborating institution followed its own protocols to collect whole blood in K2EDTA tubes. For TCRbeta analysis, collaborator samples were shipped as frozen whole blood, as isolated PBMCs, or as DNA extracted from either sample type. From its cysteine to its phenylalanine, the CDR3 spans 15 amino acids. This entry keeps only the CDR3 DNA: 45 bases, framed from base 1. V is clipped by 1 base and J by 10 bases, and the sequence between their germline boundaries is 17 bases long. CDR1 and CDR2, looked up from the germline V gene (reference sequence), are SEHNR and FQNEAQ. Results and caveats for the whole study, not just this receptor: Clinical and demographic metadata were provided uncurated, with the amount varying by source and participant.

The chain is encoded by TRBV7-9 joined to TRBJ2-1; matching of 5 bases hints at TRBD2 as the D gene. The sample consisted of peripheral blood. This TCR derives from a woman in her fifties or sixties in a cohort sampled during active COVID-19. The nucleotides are TGTGCCAGCAGCTTAGGAGGGTCCCTTTCGGCGGAGCAGTTCTTC. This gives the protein CASSLGGSLSAEQFF.